The 27 T cell receptor beta chains in this list originate from one sample, sequenced in a study of T cell responses to AZD1222 COVID-19 vaccine. Method: immunoSEQ multiplex PCR; TCRdb's copy keeps in-frame clones and lacks some. Counted here are about 86,000 clones, around four fifths occurring once; the ten biggest clones make up 20% to 25%. Sequences were derived from peripheral blood, sampled on day 0 of AZD1222 vaccination. The receptors come from an adult in good health.

The table lists this clone with a count of one. This sequence joins TRBV3-1 (or the pseudogene TRBV3-2) and TRBJ2-7; D is uncertain. The CDR3 totals 12 residues. The V end was cut by 6 bases, the J end by 7 bases, with 13 bases between. Per the germline V gene, CDR1 is LGHDT and CDR2 is YNNKEL (reference sequence). CDR3 in DNA: TGTGCCAGCAGTTCAGCAATAGGGGAGCAGTACTTC. Translating gives CASSSAIGEQYF.

This chain joins TRBV7-8 and TRBJ2-1, with a tentative D call TRBD2 (6 bases). Trimming stripped 3 bases from V and 8 bases from J, with 11 bases between. CDR3 length: 13 amino acids. From germline, CDR1 is SGHVS and CDR2 FQNEAQ. As DNA, the CDR3 is TGTGCCAGCAGCTTGGGCGGGAAGGATGAGCAGTTCTTC. Amino acids: CASSLGGKDEQFF.

The chain has TRBV10-2 and TRBJ1-6; a weak D match, TRBD1 (5 bases). The V gene lost 7 bases and the J gene lost 5 bases, with 15 bases spanning the gap. This CDR3 spans 15 amino acids. Germline loops: CDR1 WSHSY, CDR2 SAAADI. CDR3 bases: TGCGCCAGCACGAGGGGAAGGGGCCATAATTCACCCCTCCACTTT. Its protein product is CASTRGRGHNSPLHF.

The rearrangement links TRBV25-1 to TRBJ1-2; 10 nucleotides agree with TRBD1. Unmatched junction bases numbered 7, after V lost 7 bases and J lost 5 bases. The CDR3 totals 14 residues. Germline loops: CDR1 MGHDK, CDR2 SYGVNS. The CDR3 here is CASIRQGAGYGYTF. CDR3 in DNA: TGTGCCAGCATTCGACAGGGGGCCGGGTATGGCTACACCTTC.

The chain couples TRBV28 to TRBJ2-3; 8 bases are shared with TRBD2. The germline V gene encodes CDR1 MDHEN and CDR2 SYDVKM. Trimming cost V 4 bases and J 1 base; bases outside gene matches: 10. CDR3 length: 17 amino acids. The CDR3 sequence is CASSSAGESGGTDTQYF. The CDR3 DNA follows: TGTGCCAGCAGTTCAGCGGGAGAGAGTGGGGGCACAGATACGCAGTATTTT. Drawing the rest from reference TRBV28 and TRBJ2-3, the complete variable domain is DVKVTQSSRYLVKRTGEKVFLECVQDMDHENMFWYRQDPGLGLRLIYFSYDVKMKEKGDIPEGYSVSREKKERFSLILESASTNQTSMYLCASSSAGESGGTDTQYFGPGTRLTVL.

The V and J genes are TRBV3-1 (or the pseudogene TRBV3-2) and TRBJ1-2, with D possibly TRBD1 on 5 matching bases. The V end was cut by 2 bases, the J end by 7 bases, with 11 bases between. From germline, CDR1 is LGHDT and CDR2 YNNKEL (reference sequence). This CDR3 has 13 residues. CDR3 DNA sequence: TGTGCCAGCAGCCAATCCCAGGGAGGTGGCTACACCTTC. It encodes CASSQSQGGGYTF.

V and J are TRBV7-6 and TRBJ2-2; no clear D gene. V was shortened by 0 bases and J by 6 bases, with 2 bases between the two germline ends. This CDR3 is 12 amino acids long. The germline CDR1 and CDR2 sequences are SGHVS and FNYEAQ. The CDR3 loop is CASSLAAGELFF. The CDR3 DNA reads as TGTGCCAGCAGCTTAGCTGCCGGGGAGCTGTTTTTT. Using reference TRBV7-6 and TRBJ2-2 for the parts outside the CDR3, the full variable domain is GAGVSQSPRYKVTKRGQDVALRCDPISGHVSLYWYRQALGQGPEFLTYFNYEAQQDKSGLPNDRFSAERPEGSISTLTIQRTEQRDSAMYRCASSLAAGELFFGEGSRLTVL.

The chain employs TRBV2 and TRBJ1-5; 7 bases fit TRBD1. Trimming took 8 bases from V and 3 from J; bases not matched to a gene: 10. The CDR3 has 15 amino acids. Germline CDR1 SNHLY, CDR2 FYNNEI. The CDR3: CASSRQGPSNQPQHF. CDR3 DNA sequence: TGTGCCAGCTCCCGACAGGGACCGTCCAATCAGCCCCAGCATTTT.

The V call is TRBV11-3, the J call TRBJ2-1; 10 nucleotides line up with TRBD2. This CDR3 has 14 amino acids. Per germline, CDR1 SGHNT and CDR2 YENEEA. The V and J ends lost 4 bases and 11 bases, in that order; junction bases with no gene match: 8. This CDR3 reads CASSSPGLAEKQFF. The CDR3, as DNA: TGTGCCAGCAGCTCCCCCGGACTAGCGGAAAAGCAGTTCTTC.

The V and J genes are TRBV20-1 and TRBJ2-3; TRBD2 agrees at 9 bases. The CDR3 consists of 14 residues. Germline V gives CDR1 DFQATT, CDR2 SNEGSKA (reference sequence). The V and J ends lost 3 bases and 4 bases, in that order; junction bases with no gene match: 5. In nucleotides, the CDR3 is TGCAGTGCTAGTTTAGCGGGAGTTGCAGATACGCAGTATTTT. Its protein is CSASLAGVADTQYF.

V and J are TRBV5-1 and TRBJ2-5, with unresolved D. Trimming stripped 3 bases from V and 3 bases from J, with 15 bases between. Germline-derived CDR1 and CDR2 are SGHRS and YFSETQ. The CDR3 sequence is 15 residues long. The chain's CDR3 is CASSSLPGGEETQYF. The CDR3 bases are TGCGCCAGCAGCTCCCTTCCAGGCGGAGAAGAGACCCAGTACTTC. The whole variable domain, filled in from reference TRBV5-1 and TRBJ2-5, reads KAGVTQTPRYLIKTRGQQVTLSCSPISGHRSVSWYQQTPGQGLQFLFEYFSETQRNKGNFPGRFSGRQFSNSRSEMNVSTLELGDSALYLCASSSLPGGEETQYFGPGTRLLVL.

This clone came up once. The chain is built from TRBV3-1 (or the pseudogene TRBV3-2) and TRBJ1-2; D may be TRBD1 (5 bases). The CDR3 covers 16 residues. Trimming stripped 3 bases from V and 4 bases from J, with 18 bases between. CDR1 LGHDT and CDR2 YNNKEL come from the germline V gene (reference sequence). This CDR3 reads CASSQQAGVRGYGYTF. CDR3 DNA sequence: TGTGCCAGCAGCCAGCAAGCGGGGGTTCGGGGCTATGGCTACACCTTC.

The V gene is TRBV18, the J gene TRBJ2-1; D possibly corresponds to TRBD1 (5 bases). V lost 2 bases to trimming and J lost 0 bases, with 8 bases between them. Germline CDR1 is KGHSH and CDR2 is LQKENI. CDR3 length: 15 residues. The CDR3 bases are TGTGCCAGCTCACCAAGACAGAGCTCCTACAATGAGCAGTTCTTC. Its translation is CASSPRQSSYNEQFF. Complete variable domain (other parts from reference TRBV18 and TRBJ2-1): NAGVMQNPRHLVRRRGQEARLRCSPMKGHSHVYWYRQLPEEGLKFMVYLQKENIIDESGMPKERFSAEFPKEGPSILRIQQVVRGDSAAYFCASSPRQSSYNEQFFGPGTRLTVL.

This chain links TRBV7-9 with TRBJ1-4; possibly TRBD1 for D (6 bases). In germline, CDR1 is SEHNR, CDR2 FQNEAQ (reference sequence). The CDR3 covers 14 residues. The V end was cut by 2 bases, the J end by 5 bases, with 9 bases between. The CDR3 DNA reads TGTGCCAGCAGCTTACCCGACAGGAATGAAAAACTGTTTTTT. Its protein is CASSLPDRNEKLFF.

This clone occurred many times. The chain carries TRBV7-6 and TRBJ2-2; TRBD1 agrees at 7 bases. The CDR3 has 17 residues. The V gene's germline CDR1 is SGHVS and CDR2 FNYEAQ. V shed 1 base and J 7 bases; nucleotides not matched to a gene: 12. The CDR3 DNA is TGTGCCAGCAGCTTAGGGAGGACAGGTATACCGATCGGGGAGCTGTTTTTT. This codes for CASSLGRTGIPIGELFF.

The CDR3: CASPVRGGARDQPQHF. In DNA form, the CDR3 reads TGTGCCAGTCCGGTGCGGGGGGGGGCGAGGGATCAGCCCCAGCATTTT. This chain uses TRBV19 with TRBJ1-5; possibly TRBD1 for D (6 bases). There are 16 residues in the CDR3. V dropped 8 bases and J dropped 5 bases, with 22 bases sitting between them. Germline CDR1 and CDR2: LNHDA and SQIVND (reference sequence).

The chain is built from TRBV29-1 and TRBJ1-2; D ambiguous. This CDR3 has 11 residues. Germline-derived CDR1 and CDR2 are SQVTM and ANQGSEA. V was trimmed by 5 bases and J by 9 bases, leaving 13 bases between them. The CDR3 reads CSVKEGMSYTF. CDR3 nucleotide sequence: TGCAGCGTTAAGGAGGGAATGAGCTACACCTTC.

The sample holds a few counts of this clone. The chain uses TRBV2 and TRBJ2-3, with TRBD2 identical over 9 bases. This CDR3 spans 17 amino acids. Germline V CDR1 and CDR2: SNHLY, FYNNEI. The V segment lost 0 bases and the J segment 0 bases; nucleotides outside the gene matches: 4. The CDR3 reads CASSEAPAGGSTDTQYF. The CDR3 coding sequence is TGTGCCAGCAGTGAAGCCCCAGCGGGAGGTAGCACAGATACGCAGTATTTT.

The gene calls are TRBV2 and TRBJ2-1; D remains unclear. Germline-derived CDR1 and CDR2 are SNHLY and FYNNEI. The CDR3 is 13 residues long. The V and J ends lost 4 bases and 9 bases respectively, with 13 bases between them. CDR3 loop: CASSGSVGGEQFF. CDR3 in DNA: TGTGCCAGCAGTGGATCCGTGGGCGGTGAGCAGTTCTTC.

This clone turned up a few times. The chain recombines TRBV3-1 (or the pseudogene TRBV3-2) with TRBJ2-3; D remains unclear. CDR1 and CDR2 from the germline V gene are LGHDT and YNNKEL (reference sequence). V was clipped by 2 bases and J by 3 bases, with 6 bases between them. CDR3 length: 13 residues. In DNA form, the CDR3 reads TGTGCCAGCAGCCAAATTCCAACAGATACGCAGTATTTT. As protein: CASSQIPTDTQYF.

The chain uses TRBV28 and TRBJ2-1; 9 bases agree with TRBD2. V lost 5 bases, J lost 7 bases, and 18 bases stayed unmatched. Germline loops: CDR1 MDHEN, CDR2 SYDVKM. The CDR3 has 18 residues. The CDR3 sequence: CASSSRVRRGRDLNEQFF. The CDR3 coding sequence is TGTGCCAGCAGTAGCAGGGTCCGTCGCGGGAGGGATTTGAATGAGCAGTTCTTC.

The chain couples TRBV20-1 to TRBJ2-1; 7 bases map to TRBD1. The V segment lost 3 bases and the J segment 0 bases; nucleotides outside the gene matches: 2. This CDR3 has 14 residues. Germline-derived CDR1 and CDR2 are DFQATT and SNEGSKA (reference sequence). DNA for the CDR3: TGCAGTGCTAGTAGGGACAGCTCCTACAATGAGCAGTTCTTC. This encodes CSASRDSSYNEQFF.

This chain joins TRBV3-1 (or the pseudogene TRBV3-2) and TRBJ1-2, with D perhaps matching TRBD1 (6 bases). The CDR3 covers 17 residues. With 0 bases removed from V and 1 base from J, the gap between germline ends came to 15 bases. From germline, CDR1 is LGHDT and CDR2 YNNKEL (reference sequence). The CDR3 region has the DNA TGTGCCAGCAGCCAAGATCTGGGGACACCTCATAACTATGGCTACACCTTC. Its protein is CASSQDLGTPHNYGYTF.

The V gene is TRBV29-1, the J gene TRBJ2-2; tentatively, D is TRBD1 or TRBD2 (6 bases each). There are 14 residues in the CDR3. Germline V gene data show CDR1 as SQVTM and CDR2 as ANQGSEA. The V end lost 4 bases, the J end lost 7 bases, and 16 bases lay between the germline ends. Here the CDR3 reads CSVVTGLTDGELFF. In DNA, the CDR3 is TGCAGCGTTGTGACAGGACTAACGGACGGGGAGCTGTTTTTT.

This rearrangement joins TRBV19 to TRBJ2-2, with TRBD2 as a possible D gene (6 bases). Trimming shortened V by 11 bases and J by 0 bases, and 16 bases separated the two germline ends. The CDR3 has 15 residues. The V gene's germline CDR1 is LNHDA and CDR2 SQIVND (reference sequence). CDR3 sequence: CASLPGEANTGELFF. DNA of the CDR3: TGTGCCTCACTCCCGGGGGAGGCGAACACCGGGGAGCTGTTTTTT.

This clone was seen a few times. This chain uses TRBV11-3 with TRBJ2-7, with D perhaps TRBD1 (6 bases). Germline V CDR1 and CDR2: SGHNT, YENEEA. Trimming removed 1 base at V and 6 bases at J, with 10 bases between. The CDR3 is 13 residues long. The chain's CDR3 is CASSLVQGGEQYF. CDR3 nucleotides: TGTGCCAGCAGCTTAGTACAGGGCGGCGAGCAGTACTTC.

The V call is TRBV10-2, the J call TRBJ2-7; a weak D match, TRBD2 (5 bases). V shed 3 bases and J shed 4 bases, with 13 bases lying between them. The CDR3 is 14 residues long. Per germline, CDR1 WSHSY and CDR2 SAAADI. As DNA, the CDR3 is TGCGCCAGCAGTGATCGGGGTTTGGGGTACGAGCAGTACTTC. Amino acids: CASSDRGLGYEQYF.